The 16 T cell receptor beta chains in this list originate from one sample, sequenced in a study of T cells after yellow fever vaccination. MiXCR, applied by TCRdb to the 5' RACE reads, yields one record per CDR3 protein. The sample holds 30,000 or so distinct CDR3 sequences, around 5.8% seen once. The specimen was PBMCs, either bulk or a sorted T-cell subset (CD4+, CD8+, memory, or dextramer-sorted; not recorded which), collected on the day of the yellow fever booster vaccination. The receptors stem from a man under 40 who received the YFV17D yellow fever vaccine.

Ten or more counts support this clonotype. This chain joins TRBV6-5 and TRBJ2-3; TRBD2 matches 9 bases. J gave up 2 bases and V 3 bases, and 3 bases lay outside the gene matches. Germline values: CDR1 MNHEY, CDR2 SVGAGI. The CDR3 totals 15 residues. DNA for the CDR3: TGTGCCAGCAGTTATGTAGCGGGAGACACAGATACGCAGTATTTT. This codes for CASSYVAGDTDTQYF.

This clonotype was seen at least ten times. The V and J genes are TRBV29-1 and TRBJ1-1; D is unresolved. Germline V gene data show CDR1 as SQVTM and CDR2 as ANQGSEA. This CDR3 comprises 12 residues. V was pared by 6 bases and J by 11 bases, with 19 bases between. This CDR3 is CSVPSSGLLAFF. In DNA, the CDR3 is TGCAGCGTCCCCTCGTCAGGCTTGTTGGCTTTCTTT.

The table lists this clonotype with many counts. The rearrangement links TRBV30 to TRBJ2-2; 8 nucleotides agree with TRBD1. The germline gives CDR1 GTSNPN, CDR2 SVGIG (reference sequence). Trimming at V came to 7 bases and at J to 2 bases, leaving 6 bases not matched to a gene. The CDR3 is 14 amino acids. The CDR3 DNA is TGTGCCTCCTGGGGGACAGGAAACACCGGGGAGCTGTTTTTT. Its protein product is CASWGTGNTGELFF.

This clonotype has more than one count but fewer than ten. In DNA form, the CDR3 reads TGTGCCAGCAGCCCACCAGGTGGTTTTTTGTTGTCGAATGAGCAGTTCTTC. It translates to CASSPPGGFLLSNEQFF. The chain uses TRBV3-1 and TRBJ2-1, with D unclear. The germline CDR1 and CDR2 sequences are LGHDT and YNNKEL (reference sequence). V shed 4 bases and J shed 7 bases, with 23 bases lying between them. This CDR3 contains 17 residues.

The table lists this clonotype with many counts. The V and J genes are TRBV5-1 and TRBJ1-4, with D unresolved. The germline V gene encodes CDR1 SGHRS and CDR2 YFSETQ. This CDR3 region has 13 residues. Trimming removed 1 base at V and 6 bases at J, with 7 bases between. The CDR3: CASSLRLDEKLFF. CDR3 DNA: TGCGCCAGCAGCTTGAGGCTTGATGAAAAACTGTTTTTT.

There are a few counts of this clonotype. The chain recombines TRBV6-2 or TRBV6-3 with TRBJ1-5, with D unresolved. In germline, CDR1 is MNHEY, CDR2 SVGEGT. CDR3 size: 15 residues. Trimming took off 0 bases at V and 5 bases at J, with 11 bases between the two ends. CDR3 sequence: CASSYSILSDQPQHF. DNA of the CDR3: TGTGCCAGCAGTTACTCGATACTGTCAGATCAGCCCCAGCATTTT.

There are many counts of this clonotype. V is TRBV20-1 and J is TRBJ2-2; D is possibly TRBD1 (8 bases). The ends were cut back, 5 bases at V and 3 bases at J, with 13 bases in the middle. The CDR3 length is 14 residues. Germline assignment: CDR1 DFQATT and CDR2 SNEGSKA (reference sequence). CDR3 loop: CSAHRGGYTGELFF. CDR3 DNA: TGCAGTGCTCACAGGGGGGGTTACACCGGGGAGCTGTTTTTT.

This clonotype was observed many times. V and J are TRBV24-1 and TRBJ2-2; D possibly corresponds to TRBD1 (7 bases). The CDR3 is 19 amino acids. Germline V lookup: CDR1 KGHDR, CDR2 SFDVKD. V lost 6 bases and J 1 base, leaving 23 bases between the germline ends. The CDR3 reads CATSSGSGGGVGNTGELFF. CDR3 nucleotide sequence: TGTGCCACCAGTTCCGGATCAGGAGGGGGCGTAGGGAACACCGGGGAGCTGTTTTTT.

This chain connects TRBV9 to TRBJ2-2; D may match TRBD1 or TRBD2 (5 bases each). V shed 5 bases and J shed 4 bases, with 15 bases lying between them. From germline, CDR1 is SGDLS and CDR2 YYNGEE. The CDR3 totals 15 residues. The CDR3 nucleotides are TGTGCCAGCAGGACTGGTTGGGACGGCACCGGGGAGCTGTTTTTT. This codes for CASRTGWDGTGELFF.

This clonotype showed up many times. The gene calls are TRBV29-1 and TRBJ1-1; D gene unclear. The CDR3 sequence is 12 residues long. CDR1 and CDR2 from the germline V gene are SQVTM and ANQGSEA. Trimming shortened V by 7 bases and J by 1 base, and 10 bases separated the two germline ends. In DNA form, the CDR3 reads TGCAGCGCGTTCAGTCAGAACACTGAAGCTTTCTTT. Its translation: CSAFSQNTEAFF.

The chain employs TRBV3-1 and TRBJ2-3, with TRBD2 matching over 7 bases. The V gene end was trimmed by 1 base and the J gene end by 4 bases; junction bases not matched to a gene: 2. CDR3 length: 14 amino acids. Per the germline V gene, CDR1 is LGHDT and CDR2 is YNNKEL (reference sequence). CDR3 amino acids: CASSQGGSSDTQYF. DNA for the CDR3: TGTGCCAGCAGCCAAGGCGGGAGTTCAGATACGCAGTATTTT.

This clonotype was observed a few times. The genes are TRBV5-1 and TRBJ2-7; D is unresolved. The CDR3 runs 13 residues. Germline V gene data show CDR1 as SGHRS and CDR2 as YFSETQ. Trimming took off 2 bases at V and 4 bases at J, with 10 bases between the two ends. This CDR3 is CASSFGPRYEQYF. The CDR3 DNA reads as TGCGCCAGCAGCTTCGGCCCGCGATACGAGCAGTACTTC.

J is TRBJ2-1 and V is TRBV6-1, with 7 bases lining up with TRBD2. With V trimmed by 2 bases and J by 0 bases, 4 bases remained unmatched. CDR3 length: 16 residues. Per the germline V gene, CDR1 is MNHNS and CDR2 is SASEGT. CDR3 coding DNA: TGTGCCAGCAGTGAATGGCTAGCGGCCTCCTACAATGAGCAGTTCTTC. It yields the protein CASSEWLAASYNEQFF.

This clonotype appeared many times. This chain connects TRBV7-9 to TRBJ1-5, with unresolved D. CDR3 length: 14 residues. Trimming removed 5 bases at V and 3 bases at J, with 11 bases between. CDR1 is SEHNR and CDR2 is FQNEAQ in the germline V gene (reference sequence). DNA of the CDR3: TGTGCCAGCAGCCCCGGGTCAAACAATCAGCCCCAGCATTTT. It yields the protein CASSPGSNNQPQHF.

This clonotype was found many times. The rearrangement joins TRBV5-5 to TRBJ2-5, with 12 bases identical to TRBD2. This CDR3 contains 16 residues. Germline values: CDR1 SGHKS, CDR2 YYEKEE (reference sequence). V lost 4 bases, J lost 3 bases, and 7 bases stayed unmatched. The CDR3 protein is CASSTTSGSGKETQYF. CDR3 DNA: TGTGCCAGCAGCACGACTAGCGGGAGTGGTAAAGAGACCCAGTACTTC.

This clonotype qualifies as medium-sized. This chain links TRBV7-8 with TRBJ2-2; D is uncertain. Looked up from germline, CDR1 is SGHVS and CDR2 is FQNEAQ. This CDR3 comprises 13 residues. Trimming removed 0 bases from V and 6 bases from J, with 5 bases in between. The CDR3, as DNA: TGTGCCAGCAGCTTAGCGGCGTCCGGGGAGCTGTTTTTT. Protein: CASSLAASGELFF.